This T cell receptor (beta chain) originates from a study of blood T cell repertoires in COVID-19. Study-wide context: From T cells, B-cell-depleted T cells, or PBMCs came the material, which was cDNA or gDNA.

This clone has only one observation. Residents of about two dozen US areas, aged about 18 to 95 years, made up the participants. The data were produced by immunoSEQ multiplex PCR, yet TCRdb's version contains in-frame clones alone and is incomplete. Of about 500,000 clones listed, 87% were seen once; the top ten hold about 0.75%. V was clipped by 2 bases and J by 1 base; unmatched bases: 4. Germline-derived CDR1 and CDR2 are SGHRS and YFSETQ. CDR3 length: 15 residues. The sample consisted of PBMCs or T cells enriched from blood (not recorded which). The receptor's source is a woman aged 18-29 years who had recovered from COVID-19. V gene TRBV5-1 combines with J gene TRBJ2-3, with 7 bases matching TRBD2. In DNA, the CDR3 is TGCGCCAGCAGCTTTTCTAGCGGCCGCACAGATACGCAGTATTTT. As protein: CASSFSSGRTDTQYF.